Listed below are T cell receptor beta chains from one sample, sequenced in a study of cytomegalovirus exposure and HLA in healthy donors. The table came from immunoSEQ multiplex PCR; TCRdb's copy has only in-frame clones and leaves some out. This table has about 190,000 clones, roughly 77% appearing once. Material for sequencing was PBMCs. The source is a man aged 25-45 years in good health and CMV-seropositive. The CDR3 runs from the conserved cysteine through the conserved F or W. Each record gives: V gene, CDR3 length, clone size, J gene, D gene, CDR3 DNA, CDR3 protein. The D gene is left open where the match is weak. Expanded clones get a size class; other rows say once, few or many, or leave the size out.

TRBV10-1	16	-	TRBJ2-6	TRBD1	TGCGCCAGCGGGGACAGCCCATACTCTGGGGCCAACGTCCTGACTTTC	CASGDSPYSGANVLTF
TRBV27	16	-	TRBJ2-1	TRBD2	TGTGCCAGCAGTTTGACTAGCCGACAAATTGATAATGAGCAGTTCTTC	CASSLTSRQIDNEQFF
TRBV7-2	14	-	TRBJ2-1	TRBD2	TGTGCCAGCGCCAGGGCTAGCGGGTACAATGAGCAGTTCTTC	CASARASGYNEQFF
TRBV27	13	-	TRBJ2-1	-	TGTGCCAGCGGAGGCGGCTCCTACAATGAGCAGTTCTTC	CASGGGSYNEQFF
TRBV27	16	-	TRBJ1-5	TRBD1	TGTGCCAGCAGTCCAGGGACAGGGGGCCTCAATCAGCCCCAGCATTTT	CASSPGTGGLNQPQHF
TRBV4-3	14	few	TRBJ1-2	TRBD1	TGCGCCAGCAGCCAAGACCGGGACAGGAGGGGCTACACCTTC	CASSQDRDRRGYTF
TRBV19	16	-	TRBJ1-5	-	TGTGCCAGTACAGAGGGTCCATCTTCGGCTTTGCAGCCCCAGCATTTT	CASTEGPSSALQPQHF
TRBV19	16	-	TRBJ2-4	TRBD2	TGTGCCAGTAGTTATCTAGCGGGATATGCCAAAAACATTCAGTACTTC	CASSYLAGYAKNIQYF
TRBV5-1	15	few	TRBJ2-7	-	TGCGCCAGCAGCTTCCTTGGCGGGACTCGTTACGAGCAGTACTTC	CASSFLGGTRYEQYF
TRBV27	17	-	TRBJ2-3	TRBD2	TGTGCCAGCAGCACGAGGACTAGCGGGGTCAGCACAGATACGCAGTATTTT	CASSTRTSGVSTDTQYF
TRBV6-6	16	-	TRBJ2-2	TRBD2	TGTGCCAGCAGGACCGCGACTAGCGGATACACCGGGGAGCTGTTTTTT	CASRTATSGYTGELFF
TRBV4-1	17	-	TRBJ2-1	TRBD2	TGCGCCAGCAGCCAAGCTAGCGGGAGAGGTAGCGGGCGTGAGCAGTTCTTC	CASSQASGRGSGREQFF
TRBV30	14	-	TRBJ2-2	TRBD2	TGTGCCTGGTCACTAGCGTCCTACACCGGGGAGCTGTTTTTT	CAWSLASYTGELFF
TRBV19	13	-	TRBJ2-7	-	TGTGCCAGTAGTAGGACAGTTACCTACGAGCAGTACTTC	CASSRTVTYEQYF
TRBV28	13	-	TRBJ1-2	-	TGTGCCAGCAGTCCTTGGACAGAGTATGGCTACACCTTC	CASSPWTEYGYTF
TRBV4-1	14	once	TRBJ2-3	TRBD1	TGCGCCGCTTCGGACAGGGGGGTCGCAGATACGCAGTATTTT	CAASDRGVADTQYF
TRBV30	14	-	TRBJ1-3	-	TGTGCCTGGAATGGCCTCTTCTCTGGAAACACCATATATTTT	CAWNGLFSGNTIYF
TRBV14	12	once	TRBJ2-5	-	TGTGCCAGCAGTGGACTCGGGGAGACCCAGTACTTC	CASSGLGETQYF
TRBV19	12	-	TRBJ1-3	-	TGTGCCAGTAGTATAGGAGTCAACACCATATATTTT	CASSIGVNTIYF
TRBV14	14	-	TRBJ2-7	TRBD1	TGTGCCAGCAGCCAAGAGTGGACAGGGTCCGAGCAGTACTTC	CASSQEWTGSEQYF
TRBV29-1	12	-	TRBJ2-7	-	TGCAGCGTTAGGACAGTCTTCTACGAGCAGTACTTC	CSVRTVFYEQYF